The present TCR beta chain was sequenced within a study of cytomegalovirus exposure and HLA in healthy donors. The study's findings and limits: Presence/absence analyses rested on an assumption that sequencing depth was roughly uniform across donors.

About this clone: Antigen specificity is unknown.

V shed 2 bases and J shed 11 bases, with 19 bases lying between them. The CDR3 consists of 15 residues. Germline CDR1 SGHNT, CDR2 YYREEE (reference sequence). In the PCR, 60 Vbeta and 13 Jbeta primers were used. This table comes from immunoSEQ multiplex PCR, and its TCRdb copy is limited to in-frame clones, with some not included. In the table there are about 180,000 clones, more than 65% of which are singletons. This clonotype was obtained from a woman in her twenties or thirties in good health and CMV-seropositive. Source material: PBMCs. The rearrangement joins TRBV5-4 to TRBJ2-2; possibly TRBD2 for D (5 bases). The CDR3 region has the DNA TGTGCCAGCAGCTTCCGGGATCCGTATGAGGAAGAGCTGTTTTTT. As protein: CASSFRDPYEEELFF.